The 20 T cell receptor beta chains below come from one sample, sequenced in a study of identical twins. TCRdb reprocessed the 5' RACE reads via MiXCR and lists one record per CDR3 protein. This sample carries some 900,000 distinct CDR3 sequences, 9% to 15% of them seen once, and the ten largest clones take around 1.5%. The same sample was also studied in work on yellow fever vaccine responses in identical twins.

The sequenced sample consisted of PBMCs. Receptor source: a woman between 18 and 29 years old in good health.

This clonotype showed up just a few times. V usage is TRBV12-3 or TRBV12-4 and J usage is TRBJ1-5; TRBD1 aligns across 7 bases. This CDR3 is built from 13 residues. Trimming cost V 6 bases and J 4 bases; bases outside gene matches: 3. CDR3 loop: CASSTGVNQPQHF. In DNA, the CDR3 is TGTGCCAGCAGCACAGGGGTAAATCAGCCCCAGCATTTT.

The CDR3 DNA reads as TGTGCCAGCTGCTACCAAACGAAAAGACTAGCGGGAGGAGAGACCCAGTACTTC. Protein sequence: CASCYQTKRLAGGETQYF. The chain combines TRBV12-3 or TRBV12-4 with TRBJ2-5; 13 nucleotides line up with TRBD2. The CDR3 has 18 amino acids. J was trimmed by 4 bases and V by 8 bases; bases with no gene match: 16.

DNA for the CDR3: TGCGCCAGCAGCTGGGGGACAGCAGACACCGGGGAGCTGTTTTTT. It specifies CASSWGTADTGELFF. The rearrangement joins TRBV5-1 to TRBJ2-2, with 7 bases that match TRBD1. V dropped 3 bases and J dropped 3; count of bases not matched to a gene: 5. The CDR3 is made up of 15 amino acids. Germline loops: CDR1 SGHRS, CDR2 YFSETQ.

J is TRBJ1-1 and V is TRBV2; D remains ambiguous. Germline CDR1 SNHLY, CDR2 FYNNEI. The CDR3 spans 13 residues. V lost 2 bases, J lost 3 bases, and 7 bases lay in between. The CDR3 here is CASSENSDTEAFF. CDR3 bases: TGTGCCAGCAGTGAAAACTCGGACACTGAAGCTTTCTTT.

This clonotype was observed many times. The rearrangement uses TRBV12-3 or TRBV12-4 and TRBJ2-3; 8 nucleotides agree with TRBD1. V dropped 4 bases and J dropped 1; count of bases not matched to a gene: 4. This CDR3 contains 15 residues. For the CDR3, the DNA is TGTGCCAGCAGTTACGGACAGGGCGGCACAGATACGCAGTATTTT. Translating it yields CASSYGQGGTDTQYF.

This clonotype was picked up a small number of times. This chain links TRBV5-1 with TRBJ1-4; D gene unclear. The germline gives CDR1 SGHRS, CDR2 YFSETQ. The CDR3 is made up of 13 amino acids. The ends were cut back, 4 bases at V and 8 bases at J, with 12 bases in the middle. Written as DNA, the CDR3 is TGCGCCAGCAGCGGGCTTGGACCCGAAAAACTGTTTTTT. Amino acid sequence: CASSGLGPEKLFF. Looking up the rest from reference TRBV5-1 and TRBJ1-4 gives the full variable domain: KAGVTQTPRYLIKTRGQQVTLSCSPISGHRSVSWYQQTPGQGLQFLFEYFSETQRNKGNFPGRFSGRQFSNSRSEMNVSTLELGDSALYLCASSGLGPEKLFFGSGTQLSVL.

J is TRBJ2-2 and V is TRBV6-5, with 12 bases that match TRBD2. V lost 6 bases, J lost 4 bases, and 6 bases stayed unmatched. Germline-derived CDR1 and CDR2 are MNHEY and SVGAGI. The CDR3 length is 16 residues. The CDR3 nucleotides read TGTGCCAGCAGCTCTACTAGCGGGGGGACCACCGGGGAGCTGTTTTTT. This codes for CASSSTSGGTTGELFF.

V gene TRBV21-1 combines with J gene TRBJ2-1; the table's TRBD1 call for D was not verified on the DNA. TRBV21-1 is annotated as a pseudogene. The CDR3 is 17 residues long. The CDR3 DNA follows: TGTGCCAGCAACAAAGTGTACGGGACCCAAAACTACAATGAGCAGTTCTTC. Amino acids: CASNKVYGTQNYNEQFF.

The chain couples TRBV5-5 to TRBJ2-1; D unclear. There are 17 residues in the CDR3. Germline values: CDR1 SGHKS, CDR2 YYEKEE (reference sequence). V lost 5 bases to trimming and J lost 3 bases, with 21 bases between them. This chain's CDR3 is CASRPRSVQTLYNEQFF. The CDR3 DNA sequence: TGTGCCAGCAGGCCAAGGAGTGTCCAAACCCTCTACAATGAGCAGTTCTTC.

CDR3 sequence: CASSQSGTSVSWYQETQYF. DNA of the CDR3: TGTGCCAGCAGCCAATCCGGGACTTCGGTGTCCTGGTACCAAGAGACCCAGTACTTC. The V call is TRBV3-1, the J call TRBJ2-5; D is possibly TRBD2 (6 bases). CDR1 is LGHDT and CDR2 is YNNKEL in the germline V gene (reference sequence). Between the trimmed V and J ends, which lost 2 bases and 0 bases, there was a span of 22 bases. The CDR3 contains 19 residues.

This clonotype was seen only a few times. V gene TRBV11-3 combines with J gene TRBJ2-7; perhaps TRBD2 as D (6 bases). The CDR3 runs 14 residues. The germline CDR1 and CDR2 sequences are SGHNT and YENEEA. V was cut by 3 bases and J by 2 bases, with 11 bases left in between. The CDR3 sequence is CASSFNAGTYEQYF. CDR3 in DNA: TGTGCCAGCAGCTTTAATGCGGGAACCTACGAGCAGTACTTC.

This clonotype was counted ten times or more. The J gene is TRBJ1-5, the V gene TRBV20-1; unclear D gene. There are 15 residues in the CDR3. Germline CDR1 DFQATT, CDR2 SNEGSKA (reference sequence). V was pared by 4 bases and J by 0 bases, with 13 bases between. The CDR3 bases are TGCAGTGCTAACCCCGCAAGGGTTAGCAATCAGCCCCAGCATTTT. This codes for CSANPARVSNQPQHF.

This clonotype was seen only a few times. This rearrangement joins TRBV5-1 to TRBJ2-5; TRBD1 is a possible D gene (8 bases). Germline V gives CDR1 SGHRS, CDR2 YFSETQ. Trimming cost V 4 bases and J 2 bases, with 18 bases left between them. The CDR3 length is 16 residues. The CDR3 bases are TGCGCCAGCAGCCAACGAAGCGGGACAGGACAAGAGACCCAGTACTTC. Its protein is CASSQRSGTGQETQYF.

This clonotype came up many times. In nucleotides, the CDR3 is TGTGCCAGCAGTCATTCGACAGGGGCGGGTGGCTACACCTTC. It codes for CASSHSTGAGGYTF. The V and J genes are TRBV25-1 and TRBJ1-2, with 8 bases fitting TRBD1. Germline values: CDR1 MGHDK, CDR2 SYGVNS. The ends lost 5 bases at V and 7 bases at J; junction bases unmatched: 9. The CDR3 spans 14 residues.

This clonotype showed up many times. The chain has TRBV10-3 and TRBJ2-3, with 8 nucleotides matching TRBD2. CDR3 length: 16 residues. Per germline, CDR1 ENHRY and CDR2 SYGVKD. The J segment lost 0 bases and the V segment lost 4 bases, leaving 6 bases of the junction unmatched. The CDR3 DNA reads TGTGCCATCAGTGGTAATAGCGGGACTAGCACAGATACGCAGTATTTT. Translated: CAISGNSGTSTDTQYF.

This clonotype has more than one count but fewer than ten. CDR3 nucleotides: TGTGCCAGCAGCAAGGAGGCCCCGGAACAGACGGAAAAACTGTTTTTT. Protein: CASSKEAPEQTEKLFF. V usage is TRBV21-1 and J usage is TRBJ1-4; no DNA check was done on the table's D call, TRBD1. TRBV21-1 is shown as a pseudogene. CDR3 size: 16 residues.

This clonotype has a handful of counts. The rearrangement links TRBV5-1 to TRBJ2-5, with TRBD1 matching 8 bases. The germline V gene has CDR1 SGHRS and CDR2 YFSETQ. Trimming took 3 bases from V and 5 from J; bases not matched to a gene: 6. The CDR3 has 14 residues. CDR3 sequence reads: CASSSWTGLETQYF. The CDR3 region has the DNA TGCGCCAGCAGCTCCTGGACAGGGCTGGAGACCCAGTACTTC.

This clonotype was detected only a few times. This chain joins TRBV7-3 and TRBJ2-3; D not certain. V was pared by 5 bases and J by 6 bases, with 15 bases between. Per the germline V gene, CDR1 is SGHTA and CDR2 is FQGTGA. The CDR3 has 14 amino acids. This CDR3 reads CASSLSTPLDTQYF. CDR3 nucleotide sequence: TGTGCCAGCAGCCTCTCGACTCCTCTGGATACGCAGTATTTT.

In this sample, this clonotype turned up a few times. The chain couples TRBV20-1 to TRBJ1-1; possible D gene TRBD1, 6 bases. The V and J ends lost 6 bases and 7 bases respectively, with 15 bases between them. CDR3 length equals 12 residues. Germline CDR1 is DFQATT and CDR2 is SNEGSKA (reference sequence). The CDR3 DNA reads TGCAGTGCCCCTCGACAGGCCCATGAAGCTTTCTTT. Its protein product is CSAPRQAHEAFF.

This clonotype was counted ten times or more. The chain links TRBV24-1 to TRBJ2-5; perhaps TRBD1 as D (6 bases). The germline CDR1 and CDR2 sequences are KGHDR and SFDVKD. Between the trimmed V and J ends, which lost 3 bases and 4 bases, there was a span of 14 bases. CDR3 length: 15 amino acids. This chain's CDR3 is CATSDPGGGGETQYF. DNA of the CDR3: TGTGCCACCAGTGATCCAGGTGGGGGCGGAGAGACCCAGTACTTC.